This T cell receptor beta chain was recorded in a study of Graves' ophthalmopathy and Graves' hyperthyroidism. The study, taken as a whole, reports: Most thyroid-expanded clonotypes exceeding 0.001 frequency were also found in blood.

As regards this clonotype: No antigen is known for it.

The study amplified TCR beta CDR3 regions using RNA transcripts. Investigators did first-round RT-PCR with HTBI primers, then second-round multiplex PCR. TCRdb passed the multiplex PCR reads through MiXCR, listing each CDR3 protein once. The repertoire holds a few hundred thousand distinct CDR3 sequences, with about 35% as singletons. V was shortened by 3 bases and J by 0 bases, with 14 bases between the two germline ends. The CDR3 length is 16 residues. CDR1 LNHDA and CDR2 SQIVND come from the germline V gene (reference sequence). The hyperthyroidism patients, aged 18 to 65, had been newly diagnosed, with under 2 months' duration. Exclusion applied to patients with other autoimmune diseases, uncontrolled infections, pregnancy or lactation. Diagnosis was based on clinical symptoms, serum thyroxine, TRAb, thyroid ultrasound and orbital computed tomography.

The J gene is TRBJ1-2, the V gene TRBV19; no firm D call. The source of this sequence is an adult man with Graves' hyperthyroidism. Sequenced: peripheral blood or thyroid tissue (not recorded which). The CDR3 nucleotides read TGTGCCAGTAGTATGCCCCCATGGAACTCTAACTATGGCTACACCTTC. Amino acid sequence: CASSMPPWNSNYGYTF.